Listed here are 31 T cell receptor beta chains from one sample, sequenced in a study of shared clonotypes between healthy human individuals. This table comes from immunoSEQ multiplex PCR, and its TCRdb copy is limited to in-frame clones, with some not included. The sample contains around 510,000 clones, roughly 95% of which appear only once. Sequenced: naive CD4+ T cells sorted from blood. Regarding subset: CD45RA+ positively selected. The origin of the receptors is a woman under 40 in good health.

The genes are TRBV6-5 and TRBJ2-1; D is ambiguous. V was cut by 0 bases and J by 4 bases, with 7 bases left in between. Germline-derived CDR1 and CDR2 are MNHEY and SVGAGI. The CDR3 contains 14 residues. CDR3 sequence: CASSYSTAYNEQFF. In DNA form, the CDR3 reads TGTGCCAGCAGTTACTCGACGGCGTACAATGAGCAGTTCTTC.

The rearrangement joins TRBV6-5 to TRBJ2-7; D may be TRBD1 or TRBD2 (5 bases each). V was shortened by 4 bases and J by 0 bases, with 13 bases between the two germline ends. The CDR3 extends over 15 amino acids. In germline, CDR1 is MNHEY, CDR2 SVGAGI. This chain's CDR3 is CASSSPGRSSYEQYF. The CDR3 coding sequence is TGTGCCAGCAGTTCCCCGGGACGGAGCTCCTACGAGCAGTACTTC.

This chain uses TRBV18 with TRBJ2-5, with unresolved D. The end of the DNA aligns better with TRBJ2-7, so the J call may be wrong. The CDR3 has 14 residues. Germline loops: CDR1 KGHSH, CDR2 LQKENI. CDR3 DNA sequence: TGTGCCAGCTCACCACAGGGTGCGACGGACGAGCAGTACTTC. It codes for CASSPQGATDEQYF.

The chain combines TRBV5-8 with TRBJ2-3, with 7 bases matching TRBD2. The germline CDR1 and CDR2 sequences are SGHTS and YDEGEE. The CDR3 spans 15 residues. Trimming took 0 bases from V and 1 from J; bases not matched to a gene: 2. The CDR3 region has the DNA TGTGCCAGCAGCTTGGCCGGACTAGGCACAGATACGCAGTATTTT. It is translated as CASSLAGLGTDTQYF.

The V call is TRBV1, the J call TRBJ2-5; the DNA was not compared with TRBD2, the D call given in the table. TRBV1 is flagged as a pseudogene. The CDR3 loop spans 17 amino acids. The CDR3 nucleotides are TGCACCAGCAGCCTCGAGCCCACTAGCGGGAGAATTGAGACCCAGTACTTC. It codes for CTSSLEPTSGRIETQYF.

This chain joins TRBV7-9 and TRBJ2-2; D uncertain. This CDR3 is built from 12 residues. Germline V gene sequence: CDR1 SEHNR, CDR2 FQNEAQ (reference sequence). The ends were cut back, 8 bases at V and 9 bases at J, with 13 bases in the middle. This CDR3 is CASQKTARELFF. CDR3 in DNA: TGTGCCAGCCAAAAAACAGCCCGGGAGCTGTTTTTT.

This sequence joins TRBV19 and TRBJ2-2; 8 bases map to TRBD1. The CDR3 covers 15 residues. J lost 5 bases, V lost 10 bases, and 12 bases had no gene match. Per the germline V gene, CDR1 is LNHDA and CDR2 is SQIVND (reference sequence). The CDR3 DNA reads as TGTGCCACTACCAGAGGACAGGGAAGGACCGGGGAGCTGTTTTTT. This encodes CATTRGQGRTGELFF.

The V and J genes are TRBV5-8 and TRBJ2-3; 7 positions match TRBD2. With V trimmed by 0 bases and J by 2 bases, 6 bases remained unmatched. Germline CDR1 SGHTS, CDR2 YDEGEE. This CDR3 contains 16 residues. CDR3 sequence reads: CASSLVKTSFTDTQYF. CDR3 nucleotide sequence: TGTGCCAGCAGCTTGGTTAAGACTAGCTTCACAGATACGCAGTATTTT.

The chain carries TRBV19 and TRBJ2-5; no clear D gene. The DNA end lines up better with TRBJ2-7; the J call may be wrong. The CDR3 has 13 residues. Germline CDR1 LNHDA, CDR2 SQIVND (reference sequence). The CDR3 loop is CASSYRQAYEQYF. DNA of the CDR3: TGTGCCAGTAGTTATCGCCAGGCCTACGAGCAGTACTTC.

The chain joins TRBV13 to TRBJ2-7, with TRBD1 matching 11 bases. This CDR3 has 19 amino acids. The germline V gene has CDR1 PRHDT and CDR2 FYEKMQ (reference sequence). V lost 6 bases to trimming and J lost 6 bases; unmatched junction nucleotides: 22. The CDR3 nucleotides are TGTGCCAGCAGTCTGGACAGGGGGCGGACTAGTATAAGTTTTGGCGAGCAGTACTTC. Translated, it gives CASSLDRGRTSISFGEQYF.

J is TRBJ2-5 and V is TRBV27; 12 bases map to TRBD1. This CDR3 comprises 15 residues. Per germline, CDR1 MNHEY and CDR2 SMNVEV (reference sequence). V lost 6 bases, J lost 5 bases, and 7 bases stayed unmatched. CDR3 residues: CASRVGQGAGETQYF. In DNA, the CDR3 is TGTGCCAGCAGGGTGGGACAGGGGGCTGGGGAGACCCAGTACTTC.

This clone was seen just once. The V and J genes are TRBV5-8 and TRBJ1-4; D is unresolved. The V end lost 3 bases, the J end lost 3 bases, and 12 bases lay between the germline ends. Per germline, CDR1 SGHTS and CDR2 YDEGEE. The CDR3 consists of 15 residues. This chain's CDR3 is CASSSGSTPNEKLFF. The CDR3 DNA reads TGTGCCAGCAGCTCCGGGTCGACCCCTAATGAAAAACTGTTTTTT. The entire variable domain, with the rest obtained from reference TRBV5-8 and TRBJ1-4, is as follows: EAGVTQSPTHLIKTRGQQATLRCSPISGHTSVYWYQQALGLGLQFLLWYDEGEERNRGNFPPRFSGRQFPNYSSELNVNALELEDSALYLCASSSGSTPNEKLFFGSGTQLSVL.

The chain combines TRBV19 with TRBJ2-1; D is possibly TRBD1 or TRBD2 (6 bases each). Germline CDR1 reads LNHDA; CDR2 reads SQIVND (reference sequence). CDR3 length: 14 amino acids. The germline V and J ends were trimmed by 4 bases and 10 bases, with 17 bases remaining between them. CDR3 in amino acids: CASSTGLGGWEQFF. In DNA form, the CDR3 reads TGTGCCAGTAGTACCGGATTAGGGGGGTGGGAGCAGTTCTTC.

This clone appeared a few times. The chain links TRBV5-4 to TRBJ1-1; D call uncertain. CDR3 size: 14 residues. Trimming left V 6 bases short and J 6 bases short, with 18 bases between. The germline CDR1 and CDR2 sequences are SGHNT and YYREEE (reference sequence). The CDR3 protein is CASTKGGHRAEAFF. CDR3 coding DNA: TGTGCCAGCACCAAGGGAGGGCATCGGGCTGAAGCTTTCTTT.

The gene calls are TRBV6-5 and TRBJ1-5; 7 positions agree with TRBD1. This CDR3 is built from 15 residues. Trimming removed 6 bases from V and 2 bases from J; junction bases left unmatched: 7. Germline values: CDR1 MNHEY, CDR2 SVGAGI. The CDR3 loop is CASRTDRAGNQPQHF. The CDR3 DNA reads TGTGCCAGCAGGACAGACAGGGCGGGCAATCAGCCCCAGCATTTT.

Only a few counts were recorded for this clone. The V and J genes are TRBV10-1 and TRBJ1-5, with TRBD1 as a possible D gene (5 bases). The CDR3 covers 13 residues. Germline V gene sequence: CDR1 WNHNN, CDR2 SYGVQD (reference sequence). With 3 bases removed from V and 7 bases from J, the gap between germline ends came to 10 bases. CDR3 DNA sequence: TGCGCCAGCAGTGACCAGGGCGGACAGCCCCAGCATTTT. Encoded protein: CASSDQGGQPQHF.

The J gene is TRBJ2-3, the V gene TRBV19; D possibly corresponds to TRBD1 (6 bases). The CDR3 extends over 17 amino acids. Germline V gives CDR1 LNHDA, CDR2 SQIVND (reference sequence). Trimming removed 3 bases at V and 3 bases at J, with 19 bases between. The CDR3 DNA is TGTGCCAGTAGTATGGCCCCCGGCAGGGGACGAACAGATACGCAGTATTTT. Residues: CASSMAPGRGRTDTQYF.

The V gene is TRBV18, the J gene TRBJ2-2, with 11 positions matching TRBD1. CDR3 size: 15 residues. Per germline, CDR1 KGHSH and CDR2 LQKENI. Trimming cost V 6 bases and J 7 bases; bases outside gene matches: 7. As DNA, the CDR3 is TGTGCCAGCTCCCGGACAGGGGGCCTTGGCGGGGAGCTGTTTTTT. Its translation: CASSRTGGLGGELFF. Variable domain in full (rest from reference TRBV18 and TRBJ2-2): NAGVMQNPRHLVRRRGQEARLRCSPMKGHSHVYWYRQLPEEGLKFMVYLQKENIIDESGMPKERFSAEFPKEGPSILRIQQVVRGDSAAYFCASSRTGGLGGELFFGEGSRLTVL.

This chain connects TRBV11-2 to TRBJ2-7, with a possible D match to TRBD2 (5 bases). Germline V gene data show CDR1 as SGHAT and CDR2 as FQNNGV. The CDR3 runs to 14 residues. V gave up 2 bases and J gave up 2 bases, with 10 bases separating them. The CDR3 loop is CASSLLASTYEQYF. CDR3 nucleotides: TGTGCCAGCAGCTTACTAGCCTCTACCTACGAGCAGTACTTC.

The CDR3 DNA sequence: TGTGCCAGTAGTATAGCCCACGGGACTAGCGGGAGGACGACCGGGGAGCTGTTTTTT. Translation gives CASSIAHGTSGRTTGELFF. This chain links TRBV19 with TRBJ2-2; 15 bases fit TRBD2. V shed 1 base and J 5 bases; nucleotides not matched to a gene: 8. Per the germline V gene, CDR1 is LNHDA and CDR2 is SQIVND (reference sequence). CDR3 length: 19 residues.

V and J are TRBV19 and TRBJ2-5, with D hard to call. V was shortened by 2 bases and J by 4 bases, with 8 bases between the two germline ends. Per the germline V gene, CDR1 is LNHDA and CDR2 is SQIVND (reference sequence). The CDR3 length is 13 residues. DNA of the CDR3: TGTGCCAGTAGTATAAGGATTCGAGAGACCCAGTACTTC. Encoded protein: CASSIRIRETQYF.

CDR3 coding DNA: TGTGCCAGCAGCTCTGGGAGGGCCTTTGATGAGCAGTTCTTC. Its translation: CASSSGRAFDEQFF. This rearrangement joins TRBV7-3 to TRBJ2-1, with 7 bases identical to TRBD2. The V gene end was trimmed by 4 bases and the J gene end by 8 bases; junction bases not matched to a gene: 8. Germline lookup yields CDR1 SGHTA and CDR2 FQGTGA. The CDR3 is made up of 14 amino acids.

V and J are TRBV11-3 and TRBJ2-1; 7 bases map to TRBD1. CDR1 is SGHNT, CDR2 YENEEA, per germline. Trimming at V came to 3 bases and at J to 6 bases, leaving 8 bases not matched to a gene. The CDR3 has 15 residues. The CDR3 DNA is TGTGCCAGCAGCTTCAGGGGGTCGCGGACCAATGAGCAGTTCTTC. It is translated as CASSFRGSRTNEQFF.

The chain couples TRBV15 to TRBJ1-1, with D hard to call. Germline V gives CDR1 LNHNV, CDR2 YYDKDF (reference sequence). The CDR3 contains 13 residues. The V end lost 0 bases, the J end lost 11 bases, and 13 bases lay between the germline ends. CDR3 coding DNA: TGTGCCACCAGCAGAGATAGGTCAGTGGGTGCTTTCTTT. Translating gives CATSRDRSVGAFF. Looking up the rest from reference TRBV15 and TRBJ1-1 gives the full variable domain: DAMVIQNPRYQVTQFGKPVTLSCSQTLNHNVMYWYQQKSSQAPKLLFHYYDKDFNNEADTPDNFQSRRPNTSFCFLDIRSPGLGDTAMYLCATSRDRSVGAFFGQGTRLTVV.

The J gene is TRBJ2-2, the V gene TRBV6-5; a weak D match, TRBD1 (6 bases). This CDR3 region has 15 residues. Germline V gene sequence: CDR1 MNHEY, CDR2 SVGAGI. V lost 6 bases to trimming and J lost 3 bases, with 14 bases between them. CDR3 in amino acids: CASSKDRIYTGELFF. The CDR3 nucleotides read TGTGCCAGCAGCAAGGACAGAATCTACACCGGGGAGCTGTTTTTT.

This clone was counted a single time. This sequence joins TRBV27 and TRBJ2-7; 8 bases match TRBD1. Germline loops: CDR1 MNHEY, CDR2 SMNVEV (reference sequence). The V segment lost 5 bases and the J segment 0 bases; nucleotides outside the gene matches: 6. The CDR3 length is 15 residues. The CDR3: CASSPDRGYSYEQYF. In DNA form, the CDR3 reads TGTGCCAGCAGTCCCGACAGGGGCTACTCCTACGAGCAGTACTTC.

CDR3 protein: CASSVSGTYEQYF. As DNA, the CDR3 is TGTGCCAGCAGCGTTAGCGGGACCTACGAGCAGTACTTC. The chain joins TRBV11-3 to TRBJ2-7; 8 bases are shared with TRBD2. The CDR3 extends over 13 amino acids. Looked up from germline, CDR1 is SGHNT and CDR2 is YENEEA. V lost 5 bases and J lost 2; bases outside the gene matches: 2.

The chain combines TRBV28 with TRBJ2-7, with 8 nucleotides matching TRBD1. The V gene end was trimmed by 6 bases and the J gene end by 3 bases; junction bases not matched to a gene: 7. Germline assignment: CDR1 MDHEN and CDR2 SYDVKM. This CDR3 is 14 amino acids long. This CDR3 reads CASRHGQGHYEQYF. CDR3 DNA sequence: TGTGCCAGCAGACATGGACAGGGTCACTACGAGCAGTACTTC.

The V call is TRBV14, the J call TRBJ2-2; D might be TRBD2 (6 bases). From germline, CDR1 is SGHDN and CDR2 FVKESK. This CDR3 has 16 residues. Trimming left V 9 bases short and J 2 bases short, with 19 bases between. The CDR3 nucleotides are TGTGCCAGGGATCCCAAGGGGACTCCCAACACCGGGGAGCTGTTTTTT. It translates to CARDPKGTPNTGELFF.

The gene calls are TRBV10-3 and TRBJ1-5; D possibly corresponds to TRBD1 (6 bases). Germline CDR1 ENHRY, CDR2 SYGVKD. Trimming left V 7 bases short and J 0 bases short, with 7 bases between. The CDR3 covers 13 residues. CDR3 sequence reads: CAIKDSSNQPQHF. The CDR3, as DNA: TGTGCCATCAAGGACAGTAGCAATCAGCCCCAGCATTTT.

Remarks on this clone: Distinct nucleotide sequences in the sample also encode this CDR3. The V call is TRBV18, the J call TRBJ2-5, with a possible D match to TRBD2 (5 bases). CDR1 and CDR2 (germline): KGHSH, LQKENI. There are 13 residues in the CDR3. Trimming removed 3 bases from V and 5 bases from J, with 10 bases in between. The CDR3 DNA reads TGTGCCAGCTCACCGGGAGAAGGGGAGACCCAGTACTTC. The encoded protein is CASSPGEGETQYF.